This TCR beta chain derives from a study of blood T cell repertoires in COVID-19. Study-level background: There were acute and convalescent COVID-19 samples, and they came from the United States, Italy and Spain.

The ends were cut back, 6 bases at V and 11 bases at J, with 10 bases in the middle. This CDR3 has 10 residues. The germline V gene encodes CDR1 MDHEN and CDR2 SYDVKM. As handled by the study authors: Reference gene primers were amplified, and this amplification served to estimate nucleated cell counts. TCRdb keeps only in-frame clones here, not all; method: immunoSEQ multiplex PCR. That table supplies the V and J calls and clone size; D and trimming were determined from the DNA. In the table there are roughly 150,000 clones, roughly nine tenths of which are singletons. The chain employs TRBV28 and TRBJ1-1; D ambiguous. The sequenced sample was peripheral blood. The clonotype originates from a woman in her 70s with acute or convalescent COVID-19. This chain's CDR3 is CASSRSLAFF. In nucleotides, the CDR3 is TGTGCCAGCAGCCGGTCCCTGGCTTTCTTT. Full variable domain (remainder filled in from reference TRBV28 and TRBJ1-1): DVKVTQSSRYLVKRTGEKVFLECVQDMDHENMFWYRQDPGLGLRLIYFSYDVKMKEKGDIPEGYSVSREKKERFSLILESASTNQTSMYLCASSRSLAFFGQGTRLTVV.